This TCR beta chain emerged from a study of beta chain features in type 1 diabetes. Study-level results: Shortening of TCRB CDR3s, moderate but significant, appeared in all four CD4+ subsets of Type 1 diabetes patients.

Expressed TCRB transcripts were sequenced because the isolated RNA had all been reverse transcribed beforehand. Assay used: immunoSEQ multiplex PCR; TCRdb lists only in-frame clones, some missing. The profile shows 100,000 to 150,000 clones, about 10% of them singletons. In regard to this clone: Its cognate antigen is unknown.

V lost 2 bases and J 0 bases, leaving 10 bases between the germline ends. This CDR3 contains 16 residues. Germline V lookup: CDR1 SNHLY, CDR2 FYNNEI. The sample comprised central memory CD4+ T cells from blood. The origin of this receptor is a young man with type 1 diabetes. The chain recombines TRBV2 with TRBJ2-2; D possibly corresponds to TRBD1 (6 bases). CDR3 loop: CASSEQGTTNTGELFF. The CDR3 nucleotides are TGTGCCAGCAGTGAACAGGGGACAACGAACACCGGGGAGCTGTTTTTT.